These T cell receptor beta chains were read from a single sample in a study of CD8 T cells in ankylosing spondylitis. From the 5' RACE reads, TCRdb called clonotypes with MiXCR, one entry per CDR3 protein. Of about 140,000 distinct CDR3 sequences listed, roughly 8% are singletons. The material sequenced was synovial fluid, either unsorted or a sorted T cell fraction (not recorded which). These receptor sequences come from a male donor with ankylosing spondylitis. Each CDR3 is given with its conserved first and last residue. The D gene is left open where the match is weak. Not every row has a clone size; where given, it reads once, few, many or a size class.

V	D	J	size	DNA	CDR3
TRBV20-1	.	TRBJ2-1	few	TGCAGTGCTACCCGAGCGGACAGAACCTACAATGAGCAGTTCTTC	CSATRADRTYNEQFF
TRBV6-2/TRBV6-3	TRBD1	TRBJ1-1	few	TGTGCCAGCAGGGACAGGGGAGGGAACACTGAAGCTTTCTTT	CASRDRGGNTEAFF
TRBV5-1	TRBD2	TRBJ2-1	many	TGCGCCAGCAGCTTTTCTAGCGGGGGGGCGTCGTGGAATGAGCAGTTCTTC	CASSFSSGGASWNEQFF
TRBV4-1	.	TRBJ2-5	.	TGCGCCAGCAGCCAGGCGATGCAAGAGACCCAGTACTTC	CASSQAMQETQYF
TRBV2	.	TRBJ1-3	many	TGTGCCAGCAGTGATGTTGGGGCAGCCTCTGGAAACACCATATATTTT	CASSDVGAASGNTIYF
TRBV5-1	.	TRBJ1-6	few	TGCGCCAGCAGCTTGGAAGGGAAAGTGTGGGATTCACCCCTCCACTTT	CASSLEGKVWDSPLHF
TRBV29-1	TRBD2	TRBJ2-3	many	TGCAGCGTTGAAGGTACTAGCGGTAGCACAGATACGCAGTATTTT	CSVEGTSGSTDTQYF
TRBV20-1	TRBD2	TRBJ2-7	.	TGCAGTGCTCATAGACTAGCGGGGACTTTAGAGCAGTACTTC	CSAHRLAGTLEQYF
TRBV6-5	TRBD1	TRBJ1-1	many	TGTGCCAGCAGTTACCGCGACAGGGGAAACACTGAAGCTTTCTTT	CASSYRDRGNTEAFF
TRBV20-1	TRBD1	TRBJ2-7	many	TGCAGTGCACCCGACAGGGTACTCTACGAGCAGTACTTC	CSAPDRVLYEQYF
TRBV29-1	TRBD1	TRBJ1-5	many	TGCAGCGTCACCGACAGGGACGGTCAGCCCCAGCATTTT	CSVTDRDGQPQHF
TRBV28	.	TRBJ2-7	many	TGCGCCAGCAGCTTCGGGGGCTCCTACGAGCAGTACTTC	CASSFGGSYEQYF
TRBV5-5	TRBD1	TRBJ1-3	once	TGTGCCAGCAGCTTGTATTTTGGGACAGAACTTGGAAACACCATATATTTT	CASSLYFGTELGNTIYF
TRBV6-1	TRBD2	TRBJ2-5	few	TGTGCCAGCAGAAGGACTAGCGGGACACAAGAGACCCAGTACTTC	CASRRTSGTQETQYF
TRBV9	.	TRBJ2-3	.	TGTGCCAGCAGCGAGGGAAGGGGGACTGACCGCACAGATACGCAGTATTTT	CASSEGRGTDRTDTQYF